This TCR beta chain was identified during a study of shared clonotypes between healthy human individuals. CDR3 length equals 14 residues. Per germline, CDR1 GTSNPN and CDR2 SVGIG (reference sequence). Study results and limitations: The naive CD4 repertoires of a handful of donors were compared, and approximately 5% of clonotypes were shared. Relative to memory subsets, naive subsets generally showed larger estimated richness.

The run depth of the assay was deep. Per the authors' pipeline: Junction-only sequences produced by ImmunoSEQ had no quality scores, so filtering differed. TCRdb keeps only in-frame clones here, not all; method: immunoSEQ multiplex PCR. V, J and clone size are taken as reported in that table, and D and trimming were inferred from the DNA itself. The data show roughly 1 million clones, around four fifths seen once. Note on this clone: Its antigen remains unidentified.

This receptor was taken from a young man in good health. The sequencing sample was made of memory CD4+ T cells sorted from blood. As for subset: CD45RA-negative fraction. The rearrangement uses TRBV30 and TRBJ2-5, with D perhaps TRBD1 or TRBD2 (5 bases each). The J call may be mistaken, given a closer DNA end match to TRBJ2-7. The CDR3: CAWSVKGPSYEQYF. In DNA, the CDR3 is TGTGCCTGGAGTGTCAAGGGACCGTCCTACGAGCAGTACTTC.